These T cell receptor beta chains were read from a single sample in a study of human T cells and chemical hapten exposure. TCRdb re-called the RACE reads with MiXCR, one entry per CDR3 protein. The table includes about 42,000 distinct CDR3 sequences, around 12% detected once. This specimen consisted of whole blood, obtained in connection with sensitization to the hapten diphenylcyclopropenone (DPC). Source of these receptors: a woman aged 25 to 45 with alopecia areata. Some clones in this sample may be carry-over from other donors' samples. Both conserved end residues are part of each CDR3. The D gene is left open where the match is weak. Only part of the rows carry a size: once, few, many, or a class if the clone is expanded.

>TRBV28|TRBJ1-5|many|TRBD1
CATRTGLNQPQHF
TGTGCCACCAGGACAGGGCTAAATCAGCCCCAGCATTTT
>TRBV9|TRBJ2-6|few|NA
CASSVAPGANVLTF
TGTGCCAGCAGCGTAGCCCCTGGGGCCAACGTCCTGACTTTC
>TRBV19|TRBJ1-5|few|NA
CASSRQADQPQHF
TGTGCCAGTAGTCGACAGGCTGATCAGCCCCAGCATTTT
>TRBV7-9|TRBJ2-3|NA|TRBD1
CASSPWKTGSTDTQYF
TGTGCCAGCAGCCCTTGGAAGACAGGGAGCACAGATACGCAGTATTTT
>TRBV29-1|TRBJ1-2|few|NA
CSVARLADYGYTF
TGCAGCGTCGCACGCCTGGCAGATTATGGCTACACCTTC
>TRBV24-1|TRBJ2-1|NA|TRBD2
CATSALSGSSYNEQFF
TGTGCCACCAGTGCCCTTAGCGGGAGCTCCTACAATGAGCAGTTCTTC
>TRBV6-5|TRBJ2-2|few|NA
CASSPTSTLTTGELFF
TGTGCCAGCAGTCCGACGTCTACGTTGACGACCGGGGAGCTGTTTTTT
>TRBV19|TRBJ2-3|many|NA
CASSIDPGRGPDTQYF
TGTGCCAGTAGTATAGATCCGGGCAGGGGTCCAGATACGCAGTATTTT
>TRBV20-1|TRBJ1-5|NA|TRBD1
CSASPGTGFNQPQHF
TGCAGTGCAAGCCCCGGGACAGGCTTCAATCAGCCCCAGCATTTT
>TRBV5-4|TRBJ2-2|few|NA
CASSRPTGELFF
TGTGCCAGCAGCCGCCCCACCGGGGAGCTGTTTTTT
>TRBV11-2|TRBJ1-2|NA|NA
CASSLEEGGFFGYTF
TGTGCCAGCAGCTTAGAAGAGGGAGGTTTTTTTGGCTACACCTTC
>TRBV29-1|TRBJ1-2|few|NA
CSAFVDAGYTF
TGCAGCGCCTTCGTCGACGCCGGCTACACCTTC
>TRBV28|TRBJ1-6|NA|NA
CASSHRGGARNSYNSPLHF
TGTGCCAGCAGTCACCGGGGTGGGGCACGGAACTCCTATAATTCACCCCTCCACTTT
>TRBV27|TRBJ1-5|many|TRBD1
CASSSQGVNQPQHF
TGTGCCAGCAGTTCACAGGGGGTCAATCAGCCCCAGCATTTT
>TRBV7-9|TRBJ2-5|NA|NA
CASSLVQSQETQYF
TGTGCCAGCAGCTTGGTTCAGTCTCAAGAGACCCAGTACTTC
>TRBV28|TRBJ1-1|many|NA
CASSRDFWTEAFF
TGTGCCAGCAGCAGGGACTTTTGGACTGAAGCTTTCTTT
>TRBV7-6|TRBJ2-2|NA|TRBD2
CASSLVPAGVPGELFF
TGTGCCAGCAGCTTAGTTCCAGCGGGAGTTCCCGGGGAGCTGTTTTTT
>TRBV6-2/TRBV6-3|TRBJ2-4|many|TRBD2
CASSPQPTPGGYF
TGTGCCAGCAGTCCTCAACCAACCCCGGGGGGGTACTTC
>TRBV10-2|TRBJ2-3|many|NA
CASRPGLSFNDTQYF
TGCGCCAGCAGGCCGGGACTTTCGTTCAATGATACGCAGTATTTT
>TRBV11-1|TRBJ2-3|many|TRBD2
CASSSIAGEDTDTQYF
TGTGCCAGCAGCTCCATAGCGGGAGAAGACACAGATACGCAGTATTTT
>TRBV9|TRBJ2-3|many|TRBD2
CASSLAGGTPPDTQYF
TGTGCCAGCAGCCTAGCGGGGGGAACCCCTCCAGATACGCAGTATTTT
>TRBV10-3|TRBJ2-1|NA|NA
CASSTLGTDNEQFF
TGTGCTTCCTCGACGCTAGGGACGGACAATGAGCAGTTCTTC
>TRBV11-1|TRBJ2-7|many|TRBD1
CASSFGQGEQYF
TGTGCCAGCAGCTTCGGACAGGGCGAGCAGTACTTC
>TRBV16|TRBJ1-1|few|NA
CASSPYSRVASGTEAFF
TGTGCCAGCAGCCCCTACTCTCGGGTAGCGTCGGGCACTGAAGCTTTCTTT
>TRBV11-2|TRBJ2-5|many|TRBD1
CASTRNTGGMSETQYF
TGTGCCAGCACCAGAAATACAGGGGGAATGTCGGAGACCCAGTACTTC
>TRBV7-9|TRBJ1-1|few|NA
CASSLEAGGYTEAFF
TGTGCCAGCAGCTTAGAGGCGGGGGGTTACACTGAAGCTTTCTTT
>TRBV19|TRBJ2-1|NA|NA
CASTAGDPNEQFF
TGTGCCAGTACGGCAGGGGACCCCAATGAGCAGTTCTTC
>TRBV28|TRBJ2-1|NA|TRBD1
CASSSTGNEQFF
TGTGCCAGCAGTTCGACAGGGAATGAGCAGTTCTTC
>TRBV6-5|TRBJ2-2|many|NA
CASSYAGRQAGELFF
TGTGCCAGCAGTTACGCTGGCAGGCAGGCCGGGGAGCTGTTTTTT
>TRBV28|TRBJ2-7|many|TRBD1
CASTLLGQGNYEQYF
TGTGCCAGCACTCTACTGGGACAGGGGAACTACGAGCAGTACTTC
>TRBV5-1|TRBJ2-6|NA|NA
CASSLGVEANVLTF
TGCGCCAGCAGCTTGGGGGTTGAGGCCAACGTCCTGACTTTC
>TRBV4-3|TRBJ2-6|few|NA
CASSQVGDGLANVLTF
TGCGCCAGCAGCCAAGTCGGGGATGGGTTGGCCAACGTCCTGACTTTC
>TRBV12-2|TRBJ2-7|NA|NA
CASRLTKRTSGIIYEQYF
TGTGCAAGTCGCTTAACCAAGAGGACTAGCGGGATAATCTACGAGCAGTACTTC
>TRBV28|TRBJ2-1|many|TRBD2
CASSSIPGTSGKGSYNEQFF
TGTGCCAGCAGCTCCATCCCCGGGACTAGCGGGAAAGGATCCTACAATGAGCAGTTCTTC
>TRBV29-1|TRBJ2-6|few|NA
CSVVGSGANVLTF
TGCAGCGTTGTGGGCTCTGGGGCCAACGTCCTGACTTTC
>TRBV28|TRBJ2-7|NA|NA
CASSHLYEQYF
TGTGCCAGCAGCCACCTCTACGAGCAGTACTTC
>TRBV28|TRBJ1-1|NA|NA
CASSFGHTEAFF
TGTGCCAGCAGTTTTGGACACACTGAAGCTTTCTTT
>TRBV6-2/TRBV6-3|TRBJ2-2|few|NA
CASSYWEGFANTGELFF
TGTGCCAGCAGTTACTGGGAAGGGTTCGCGAACACCGGGGAGCTGTTTTTT
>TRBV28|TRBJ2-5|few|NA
CASSSFQHSPLETQYF
TGTGCCAGCAGTTCTTTTCAACATTCTCCCCTGGAGACCCAGTACTTC
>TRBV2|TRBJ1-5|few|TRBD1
CASSEGTGGSQPQHF
TGTGCCAGCAGTGAAGGGACAGGGGGGTCGCAGCCCCAGCATTTT
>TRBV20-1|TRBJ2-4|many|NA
CSARDRRSIGNIQYF
TGCAGTGCTAGAGATCGGCGAAGTATTGGAAACATTCAGTACTTC
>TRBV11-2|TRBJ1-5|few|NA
CASSLAPGYQPQHF
TGTGCCAGCAGCTTAGCACCTGGTTATCAGCCCCAGCATTTT
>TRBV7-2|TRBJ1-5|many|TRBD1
CASSLGQGAIQPQHF
TGTGCCAGCAGCTTGGGACAGGGGGCGATCCAGCCCCAGCATTTT
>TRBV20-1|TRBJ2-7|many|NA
CSAREVDFGSRYEQYF
TGCAGTGCTAGAGAGGTGGACTTTGGTTCCCGTTACGAGCAGTACTTC
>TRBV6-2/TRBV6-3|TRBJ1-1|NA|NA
CASSQIPRDRYTEAFF
TGTGCCAGCAGTCAAATACCTCGGGACCGCTACACTGAAGCTTTCTTT
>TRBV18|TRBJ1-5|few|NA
CASSPGREDQPQHF
TGTGCCAGCTCACCGGGCAGGGAGGACCAGCCCCAGCATTTT
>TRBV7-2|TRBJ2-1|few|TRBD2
CASSGSGRRYNEQFF
TGTGCCAGCAGCGGTAGCGGGAGGAGATACAATGAGCAGTTCTTC
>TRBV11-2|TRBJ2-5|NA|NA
CASSFARGFTETQYF
TGTGCCAGCAGCTTTGCCCGGGGATTTACAGAGACCCAGTACTTC
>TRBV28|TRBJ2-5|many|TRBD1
CASSPGQGQETQYF
TGTGCCAGCAGTCCAGGACAGGGCCAAGAGACCCAGTACTTC
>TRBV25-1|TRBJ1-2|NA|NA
CASNRGGYGYTF
TGTGCCAGCAATCGGGGGGGCTATGGCTACACCTTC
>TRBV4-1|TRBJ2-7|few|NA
CASSQRQEYEQYF
TGCGCCAGCAGCCAGCGACAGGAGTACGAGCAGTACTTC
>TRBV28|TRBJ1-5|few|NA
CASSEWDQPQHF
TGTGCCAGCAGTGAATGGGATCAGCCCCAGCATTTT
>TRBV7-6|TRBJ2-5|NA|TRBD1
CASSDRGLSLVETQYF
TGTGCCAGCAGTGACAGGGGGTTAAGTCTTGTAGAGACCCAGTACTTC
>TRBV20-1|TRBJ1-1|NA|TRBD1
CSARTGIGAEAFF
TGCAGTGCTAGGACAGGGATTGGGGCTGAAGCTTTCTTT
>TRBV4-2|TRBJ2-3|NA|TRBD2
CASSPELSGRGDTQYF
TGTGCCAGCAGCCCGGAGCTAAGCGGGAGGGGAGATACGCAGTATTTT